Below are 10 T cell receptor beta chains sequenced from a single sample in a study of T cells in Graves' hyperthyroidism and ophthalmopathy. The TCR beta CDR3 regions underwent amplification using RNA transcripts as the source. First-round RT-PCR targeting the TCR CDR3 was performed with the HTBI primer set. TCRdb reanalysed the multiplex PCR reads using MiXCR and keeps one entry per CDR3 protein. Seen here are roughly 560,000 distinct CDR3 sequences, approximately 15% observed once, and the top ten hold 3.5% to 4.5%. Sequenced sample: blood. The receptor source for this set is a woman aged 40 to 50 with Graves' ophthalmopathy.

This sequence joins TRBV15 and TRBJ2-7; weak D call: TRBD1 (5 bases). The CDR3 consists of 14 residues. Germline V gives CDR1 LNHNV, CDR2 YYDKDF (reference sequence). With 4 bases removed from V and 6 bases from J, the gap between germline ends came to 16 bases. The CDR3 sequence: CATSKAGQGREQYF. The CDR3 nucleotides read TGTGCCACCAGCAAAGCAGGCCAGGGTCGCGAGCAGTACTTC.

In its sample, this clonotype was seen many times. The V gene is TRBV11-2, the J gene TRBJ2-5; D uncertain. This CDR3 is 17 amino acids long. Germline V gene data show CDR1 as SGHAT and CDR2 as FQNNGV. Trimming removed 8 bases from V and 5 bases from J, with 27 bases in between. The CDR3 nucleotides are TGTGCCAGCTTGGGCTACTGGCGTGGGCCGTTAGAGGAGACCCAGTACTTC. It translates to CASLGYWRGPLEETQYF.

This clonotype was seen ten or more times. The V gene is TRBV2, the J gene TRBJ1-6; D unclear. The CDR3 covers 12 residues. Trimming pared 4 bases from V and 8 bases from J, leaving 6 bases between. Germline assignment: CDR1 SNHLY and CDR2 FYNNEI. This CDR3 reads CASSVSYSPLHF. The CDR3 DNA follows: TGTGCCAGCAGTGTATCCTATTCACCCCTCCACTTT.

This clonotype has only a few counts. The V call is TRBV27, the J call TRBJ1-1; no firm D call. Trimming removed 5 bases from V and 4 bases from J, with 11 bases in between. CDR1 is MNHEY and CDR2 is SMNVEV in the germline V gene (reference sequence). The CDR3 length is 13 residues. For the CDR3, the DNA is TGTGCCAGCAGTCCCATAGGGCTCACTGAAGCTTTCTTT. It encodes CASSPIGLTEAFF.

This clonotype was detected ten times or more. The CDR3 loop is CASSTARGSQETQYF. CDR3 bases: TGTGCCAGTAGTACAGCGCGAGGATCTCAAGAGACCCAGTACTTC. The rearrangement links TRBV19 to TRBJ2-5; D not resolved. The CDR3 is 15 amino acids. V was clipped by 4 bases and J by 2 bases, with 14 bases between them. Germline values: CDR1 LNHDA, CDR2 SQIVND (reference sequence).

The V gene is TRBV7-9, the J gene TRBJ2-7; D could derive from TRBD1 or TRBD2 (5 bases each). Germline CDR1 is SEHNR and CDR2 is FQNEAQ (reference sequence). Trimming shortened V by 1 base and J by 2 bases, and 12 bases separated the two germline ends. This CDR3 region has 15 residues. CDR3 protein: CASSLDGAAPYEQYF. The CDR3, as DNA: TGTGCCAGCAGCTTAGACGGGGCGGCCCCCTACGAGCAGTACTTC.

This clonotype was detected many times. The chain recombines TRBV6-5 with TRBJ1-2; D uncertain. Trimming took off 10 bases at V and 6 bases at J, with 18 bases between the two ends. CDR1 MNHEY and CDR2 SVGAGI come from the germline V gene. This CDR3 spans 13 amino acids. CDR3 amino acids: CAIWGGVEHGYTF. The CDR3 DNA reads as TGTGCCATCTGGGGAGGTGTAGAGCATGGCTACACCTTC.

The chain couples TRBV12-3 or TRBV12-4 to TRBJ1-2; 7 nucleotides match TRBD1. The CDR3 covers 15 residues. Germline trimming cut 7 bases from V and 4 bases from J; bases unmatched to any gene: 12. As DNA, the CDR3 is TGTGCCAGCACCCCACAGGACAGGCAGTCCTATGGCTACACCTTC. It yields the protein CASTPQDRQSYGYTF.

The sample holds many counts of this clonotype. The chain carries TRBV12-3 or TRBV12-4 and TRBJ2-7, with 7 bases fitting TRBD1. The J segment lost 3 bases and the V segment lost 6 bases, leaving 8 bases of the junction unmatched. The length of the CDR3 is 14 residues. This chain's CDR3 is CASSQTGVGYEQYF. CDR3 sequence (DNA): TGTGCCAGCAGCCAAACAGGGGTAGGCTACGAGCAGTACTTC.

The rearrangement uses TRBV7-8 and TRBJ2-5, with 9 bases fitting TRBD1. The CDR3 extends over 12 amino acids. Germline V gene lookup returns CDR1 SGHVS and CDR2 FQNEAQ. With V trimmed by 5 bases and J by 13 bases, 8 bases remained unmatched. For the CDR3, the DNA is TGTGCCAGCAGCCTGAGGACAGGGGCCCTGTACTTC. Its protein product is CASSLRTGALYF.